These T cell receptor beta chains were read from a single sample in a study of T cell clusters in autoimmune cytopenias. TCRdb reprocessed the multiplex PCR reads; each CDR3 protein has one entry and no DNA is given. In all, the sample yields some 6,900 distinct CDR3 sequences. The data also belong to a second study, concerning T cell repertoires in aging, cancer and after chemotherapy.

The sample comprised peripheral blood. The receptor set was obtained from a human donor in good health. The CDR3 runs from the conserved cysteine through the conserved F or W. Fields, in order: clone size, V gene, J gene, CDR3 protein. Expanded clones get a size class; other rows say once, few or many, or leave the size out.

medium-sized	TRBV29-1	TRBJ2-1	CSVVRLEFSDEQFF
-	TRBV5-4	TRBJ2-5	CASSLGDSMGETQYF
-	TRBV19	TRBJ2-1	CASRGTSGGLIYNEQFF
medium-sized	TRBV5-5	TRBJ2-6	CASSLGTSSGANVLTF
-	TRBV11-1	TRBJ1-2	CASSPRGGRGYTF
-	TRBV6-5	TRBJ2-1	CASSYSGEVDNEQFF
-	TRBV29-1	TRBJ1-1	CSAADRGREAFF
-	TRBV21-1	TRBJ2-1	CASSKAPSDYEQFF
-	TRBV5-1	TRBJ2-6	CASSRSGTVGSGANVLTF
-	TRBV5-1	TRBJ2-6	CASSLGPGANVLTF
-	TRBV6-5	TRBJ2-1	CASSLRTSGDEQFF
-	TRBV5-6	TRBJ1-6	CASSFGTVNNSPLHF
-	TRBV12-3/TRBV12-4	TRBJ1-4	CASSFSREKLFF
-	TRBV10-3	TRBJ2-7	CAISESIGGGPYEQYF
-	TRBV10-3	TRBJ1-2	CATVRTGGHSGYTF
-	TRBV5-1	TRBJ2-4	CASSPDGYKNIQYF
medium-sized	TRBV19	TRBJ2-7	CASSIGSTGGEQYF
-	TRBV15	TRBJ2-7	CATSTAGTAYEQYF
-	TRBV11-2	TRBJ1-4	CASSLGRGGLFF
-	TRBV19	TRBJ1-1	CASSIVNRGEAFF
-	TRBV19	TRBJ1-1	CASREPGQNTEAFF
-	TRBV12-3/TRBV12-4	TRBJ2-7	CASSLVSSHEQYF
-	TRBV6-1	TRBJ2-5	CASSGTGRRGRETQYF
-	TRBV5-4	TRBJ2-6	CASSPNLSGANVLTF
-	TRBV27	TRBJ2-5	CASSPLAAVRQETQYF
-	TRBV13	TRBJ2-5	CASSLASTLPYQETQYF
medium-sized	TRBV6-5	TRBJ2-1	CASSLTGGNEQFF
-	TRBV29-1	TRBJ1-2	CSGGGQTYGYTF
-	TRBV19	TRBJ1-5	CASSIAVGSNQPQHF
-	TRBV5-4	TRBJ1-1	CASTPREAGSTEAFF
medium-sized	TRBV30	TRBJ2-2	CAWSVFGRDTGELFF
-	TRBV29-1	TRBJ2-3	CSVEALAVNTDTQYF
-	TRBV5-6	TRBJ2-7	CASSLAFYEQYF
-	TRBV19	TRBJ1-5	CASIGGRGLSNQPQHF
medium-sized	TRBV29-1	TRBJ2-3	CSVAGISTDTQYF
-	TRBV27	TRBJ1-4	CASSFRFPEKLFF
-	TRBV12-3/TRBV12-4	TRBJ1-6	CASSLGQGGQSPLHF
-	TRBV19	TRBJ1-3	CASSTRPFSGNTIYF
-	TRBV12-3/TRBV12-4	TRBJ2-3	CASSDSGRRADTQYF
medium-sized	TRBV30	TRBJ2-3	CAWRSLLATDTQYF
-	TRBV6-5	TRBJ1-4	CASSLGGGDEKLFF
-	TRBV27	TRBJ1-2	CASSLSVGGGNGYTF